A single sample gave rise to the 20 T cell receptor beta chains below, sequenced in a study of T cell changes during pregnancy in multiple sclerosis. Here immunoSEQ multiplex PCR was the method, and the copy in TCRdb shows in-frame clones only, minus some. This sample has under 100,000 clones, with roughly 96% found just once. The material sequenced was peripheral blood, taken in the second trimester of pregnancy. The receptors here all came from a female donor with multiple sclerosis, enrolled in a pregnancy study.

The chain has TRBV19 and TRBJ2-7; TRBD1 might be the D (5 bases). V was cut by 3 bases and J by 1 base, with 16 bases left in between. The CDR3 has 16 amino acids. Germline CDR1 reads LNHDA; CDR2 reads SQIVND (reference sequence). CDR3 residues: CASSIDSQVGSYEQYF. The CDR3 nucleotides are TGTGCCAGTAGTATCGACAGCCAGGTGGGGTCCTACGAGCAGTACTTC.

The chain is built from TRBV9 and TRBJ1-4, with 7 bases fitting TRBD1. V was clipped by 5 bases and J by 5 bases; unmatched bases: 9. This CDR3 spans 15 amino acids. Germline CDR1 is SGDLS and CDR2 is YYNGEE. Written as DNA, the CDR3 is TGTGCCAGCAGTTCAACCGGGACAGTGAATGAAAAACTGTTTTTT. It is translated as CASSSTGTVNEKLFF.

V usage is TRBV6-6 and J usage is TRBJ1-2; D unclear. The CDR3 totals 12 residues. Germline CDR1 reads MNHNY; CDR2 reads SVGAGI (reference sequence). V shed 7 bases and J shed 2 bases, with 8 bases lying between them. The CDR3 loop reads CASTSGNYGYTF. For the CDR3, the DNA is TGTGCCAGCACCTCAGGAAACTATGGCTACACCTTC.

This rearrangement joins TRBV19 to TRBJ1-2; D is perhaps TRBD1 (5 bases). This CDR3 comprises 13 residues. Trimming removed 3 bases from V and 6 bases from J, with 11 bases in between. The germline gives CDR1 LNHDA, CDR2 SQIVND (reference sequence). The CDR3 nucleotides are TGTGCCAGTAGTATTGACGAAGGGGATGGCTACACCTTC. Protein sequence: CASSIDEGDGYTF.

With regard to this clone: One junction end disagrees with the germline gene, perhaps due to a read error. This chain links TRBV7-3 with TRBJ2-2, with D perhaps matching TRBD2 (6 bases). In germline, CDR1 is SGHTA, CDR2 FQGTGA. The CDR3 runs to 16 residues. The CDR3: CASSLTGLRNTGELFF. CDR3 nucleotides: TGTGCCAGCAGCCTAACGGGACTCCGGAACACCGGGGAGCTGTTTTTT.

The chain links TRBV7-9 to TRBJ2-3; 14 nucleotides align to TRBD2. Germline lookup yields CDR1 SEHNR and CDR2 FQNEAQ (reference sequence). V was pared by 4 bases and J by 6 bases, with 9 bases of the junction left unmatched. The CDR3 sequence is 17 residues long. CDR3 in DNA: TGTGCCAGCAGCTCAAGTGGGACTAGCGGGAGTAGGGATACGCAGTATTTT. Its translation: CASSSSGTSGSRDTQYF.

About this clone: Its ends do not fully match the called genes, so a read error is possible. This chain connects TRBV15 to TRBJ2-1, with TRBD2 matching over 11 bases. This CDR3 has 15 amino acids. The germline V gene has CDR1 LNHNV and CDR2 YYDKDF (reference sequence). CDR3 loop: CATTPGLADYSEQFF. CDR3 DNA: TGTGCCACCACCCCGGGACTAGCGGATTACAGTGAGCAGTTCTTC.

The chain carries TRBV28 and TRBJ2-7; a weak D match, TRBD2 (6 bases). Germline V lookup: CDR1 MDHEN, CDR2 SYDVKM. This CDR3 is 14 amino acids long. Trimming stripped 7 bases from V and 1 base from J, with 14 bases between. The CDR3: CASTPGLGSYEQYF. CDR3 nucleotides: TGTGCCAGCACTCCGGGACTCGGATCCTACGAGCAGTACTTC.

The chain is built from TRBV4-1 and TRBJ1-4, with no clear D. V lost 1 base and J lost 2, with 5 bases in between. From germline, CDR1 is MGHRA and CDR2 YSYEKL. The CDR3 totals 14 residues. This chain's CDR3 is CASSQGLTNEKLFF. In nucleotides, the CDR3 is TGCGCCAGCAGCCAAGGGCTCACTAATGAAAAACTGTTTTTT.

The chain recombines TRBV7-3 with TRBJ2-1; 8 nucleotides line up with TRBD1. This CDR3 has 14 residues. The V gene end was trimmed by 1 base and the J gene end by 9 bases; junction bases not matched to a gene: 5. Per germline, CDR1 SGHTA and CDR2 FQGTGA. CDR3 DNA: TGTGCCAGCAGCTTAATCCCACAGGGGGGTGAGCAGTTCTTC. This translates into CASSLIPQGGEQFF.

The V call is TRBV2, the J call TRBJ1-5, with D perhaps TRBD1 (5 bases). The germline V gene has CDR1 SNHLY and CDR2 FYNNEI. The V gene lost 3 bases and the J gene lost 2 bases, with 17 bases spanning the gap. The CDR3 runs to 17 residues. The chain's CDR3 is CASSDSKGLAGNQPQHF. The CDR3 nucleotides read TGTGCCAGCAGTGATTCAAAGGGACTTGCCGGCAATCAGCCCCAGCATTTT.

The genes are TRBV19 and TRBJ1-2; 10 nucleotides match TRBD1. Germline V gives CDR1 LNHDA, CDR2 SQIVND (reference sequence). The junction had 10 bases not matched to a gene; V was cut back by 11 bases and J by 4 bases. The CDR3 loop spans 14 amino acids. Here the CDR3 DNA reads TGTGCCTCCTCGGGGACAGGGGCCCTCTATGGCTACACCTTC. It specifies CASSGTGALYGYTF.

V and J are TRBV7-3 and TRBJ2-6; a possible D gene is TRBD2 (6 bases). Germline V gives CDR1 SGHTA, CDR2 FQGTGA. This CDR3 is 17 amino acids long. V was cut by 0 bases and J by 0 bases, with 9 bases left in between. The CDR3 region is CASSLTSGDSGANVLTF. The CDR3 bases are TGTGCCAGCAGCTTAACCTCGGGAGACTCTGGGGCCAACGTCCTGACTTTC.

This clone appeared a single time. The chain has TRBV6-1 and TRBJ1-5; maybe TRBD1 (5 bases). Germline assignment: CDR1 MNHNS and CDR2 SASEGT. The V gene lost 0 bases and the J gene lost 11 bases, with 8 bases spanning the gap. The CDR3 spans 12 residues. The CDR3 spells CASSEASGSQHF. CDR3 nucleotides: TGTGCCAGCAGTGAAGCCTCAGGGTCCCAGCATTTT.

This chain joins TRBV5-1 and TRBJ2-3, with 8 bases aligning to TRBD2. Germline V gene lookup returns CDR1 SGHRS and CDR2 YFSETQ. The CDR3 has 16 residues. Trimming cost V 4 bases and J 5 bases; bases outside gene matches: 12. CDR3: CASSPPGLEFQDTQYF. CDR3 bases: TGCGCCAGCAGCCCACCGGGACTAGAATTTCAAGATACGCAGTATTTT.

The chain is built from TRBV5-1 and TRBJ2-2, with a possible D match to TRBD1 (6 bases). The CDR3 has 15 residues. Germline-derived CDR1 and CDR2 are SGHRS and YFSETQ. The germline V and J ends were trimmed by 5 bases and 0 bases, with 11 bases remaining between them. DNA of the CDR3: TGCGCCAGCAGGATAGGGGGTACGAACACCGGGGAGCTGTTTTTT. As protein: CASRIGGTNTGELFF. Complete variable domain (other parts from reference TRBV5-1 and TRBJ2-2): KAGVTQTPRYLIKTRGQQVTLSCSPISGHRSVSWYQQTPGQGLQFLFEYFSETQRNKGNFPGRFSGRQFSNSRSEMNVSTLELGDSALYLCASRIGGTNTGELFFGEGSRLTVL.

This rearrangement joins TRBV12-5 to TRBJ2-1, with a tentative D call TRBD2 (5 bases). The CDR3 spans 13 residues. Per germline, CDR1 LGHNT and CDR2 FRNRAP. V was trimmed by 6 bases and J by 10 bases, leaving 16 bases between them. CDR3 in DNA: TGTGCTAGTGGGGACTCTTCGGGTTGGGAGCAGTTCTTC. Its protein product is CASGDSSGWEQFF.

The table lists this clone with a count of one. The chain employs TRBV28 and TRBJ2-1, with no clear D. Germline CDR1 is MDHEN and CDR2 is SYDVKM. The germline V and J ends were trimmed by 3 bases and 2 bases, with 8 bases remaining between them. The CDR3 runs to 14 residues. The CDR3 DNA sequence: TGTGCCAGCAGTTTGACCCTAGCCTACAATGAGCAGTTCTTC. This encodes CASSLTLAYNEQFF.

This chain joins TRBV29-1 and TRBJ2-5; tentatively, D is TRBD1 (8 bases). This CDR3 has 15 amino acids. Germline V CDR1 and CDR2: SQVTM, ANQGSEA. V lost 0 bases, J lost 7 bases, and 18 bases lay in between. The CDR3 DNA sequence: TGCAGCGTTGAAGATCGCAGGGGGCCTAGCGGGACCCAGTACTTC. Its translation: CSVEDRRGPSGTQYF.

The CDR3 reads CASSRAGPGVKIEKLFF. The CDR3 nucleotides read TGTGCCAGCAGCCGCGCCGGGCCGGGGGTAAAGATCGAAAAACTGTTTTTT. V gene TRBV7-2 combines with J gene TRBJ1-4, with D possibly TRBD1 on 5 matching bases. V was clipped by 5 bases and J by 8 bases, with 24 bases between them. The CDR3 sequence is 17 residues long. CDR1 and CDR2 (germline): SGHTA, FQGNSA.